The rows below give T cell receptor beta chains drawn from one sample of a study of blood T cells in healthy people across ages. TCRdb passed the 5' RACE reads through MiXCR, listing each CDR3 protein once. The table has about 1.8 million distinct CDR3 sequences, approximately 50% seen once. Sequences were obtained from blood. Receptor source: a woman between 35 and 50 years old in good health. Each CDR3 is given with its conserved first and last residue. A D gene is named only where the DNA matches it firmly. The size of a clone is reported for some rows only, either as once, few or many, or as a class for expanded clones.

>-|-|13|TRBV4-3|TRBJ2-5
CASSQGYRETQYF
TGCGCCAGCAGCCAAGGGTACAGAGAGACCCAGTACTTC
>-|-|14|TRBV7-9|TRBJ2-1
CASSLIQIHNEQFF
TGTGCCAGCAGCTTAATCCAGATACACAATGAGCAGTTCTTC
>-|-|16|TRBV28|TRBJ2-6
CVSSSPGLSGANVLTF
TGTGTCAGCAGTTCTCCGGGACTGTCTGGGGCCAACGTCCTGACTTTC
>-|-|18|TRBV4-1|TRBJ2-3
CASSQDGERGTSTDTQYF
TGCGCCAGCAGCCAAGATGGGGAGAGGGGGACCTCCACAGATACGCAGTATTTT
>-|TRBD1|15|TRBV25-1|TRBJ2-7
CASSSDREGSYEQYF
TGTGCCAGCAGTTCGGACAGGGAAGGCTCCTACGAGCAGTACTTC
>once|-|12|TRBV20-1|TRBJ2-5
CNALTGQETQYF
TGCAATGCCTTGACAGGCCAAGAGACCCAGTACTTC
>few|TRBD2|14|TRBV20-1|TRBJ2-5
CSAVSGGKDNEQYF
TGCAGTGCTGTTAGCGGGGGGAAGGACAATGAGCAGTACTTC
>few|TRBD2|15|TRBV20-1|TRBJ2-3
CSAPKTSGVRDTQYF
TGCAGTGCTCCTAAGACTAGCGGGGTGAGAGATACGCAGTATTTT
>few|TRBD2|16|TRBV9|TRBJ2-3
CASSPWTSRSTDTQYF
TGTGCCAGCAGCCCGTGGACTAGCCGGAGCACAGATACGCAGTATTTT
>few|-|15|TRBV11-2|TRBJ2-7
CASSLDGGILYEQYF
TGTGCCAGCAGCTTAGATGGAGGCATACTCTACGAGCAGTACTTC
>-|-|13|TRBV12-3/TRBV12-4|TRBJ2-7
CASMAGRYNEQYF
TGTGCCAGCATGGCAGGGAGGTACAATGAGCAGTACTTC
>many|-|11|TRBV6-6|TRBJ2-7
CASRNSYEQYF
TGTGCCAGCAGGAATTCCTACGAGCAGTACTTC
>few|-|17|TRBV10-3|TRBJ1-5
CAISEPDRTNGNQPQHF
TGTGCCATCAGCGAACCCGACAGGACAAACGGGAATCAGCCCCAGCATTTT
>-|-|13|TRBV20-1|TRBJ2-5
CSAERGREETQYF
TGCAGTGCCGAGAGGGGCCGGGAAGAGACCCAGTACTTC
>-|-|13|TRBV29-1|TRBJ1-1
CSVSEGGNTEAFF
TGCAGCGTGTCTGAGGGGGGGAACACTGAAGCTTTCTTT
>few|-|16|TRBV5-1|TRBJ2-7
CASSEVNGPVPSEQYF
TGCGCCAGCAGCGAGGTAAATGGACCGGTACCTTCCGAGCAGTACTTC
>few|TRBD1|16|TRBV12-3/TRBV12-4|TRBJ2-1
CASSLGGQGAYNEQFF
TGTGCCAGCAGTTTGGGGGGACAGGGGGCGTACAATGAGCAGTTCTTC